This T cell receptor beta chain emerged from a study of PD-1 blockade in mismatch repair-deficient tumors. CDR1 is LNHDA and CDR2 is SQIVND in the germline V gene (reference sequence). Deletions cut 5 bases from V and 5 bases from J, with 19 bases between. The CDR3 totals 17 residues. Sequencing used immunoSEQ multiplex PCR; TCRdb keeps in-frame clones, though not all of them. The sample includes under 20,000 clones, roughly 84% of them seen just once. This sequence was found in an adult with mismatch repair-deficient cancer. The chain links TRBV19 to TRBJ1-6, with D possibly being TRBD1 (5 bases). This sample comprised PBMCs, obtained 4 weeks after starting pembrolizumab. DNA of the CDR3: TGTGCCAGTAGTGTCCTTACTGGGGGAGGGAATAATTCACCCCTCCACTTT. It encodes CASSVLTGGGNNSPLHF.